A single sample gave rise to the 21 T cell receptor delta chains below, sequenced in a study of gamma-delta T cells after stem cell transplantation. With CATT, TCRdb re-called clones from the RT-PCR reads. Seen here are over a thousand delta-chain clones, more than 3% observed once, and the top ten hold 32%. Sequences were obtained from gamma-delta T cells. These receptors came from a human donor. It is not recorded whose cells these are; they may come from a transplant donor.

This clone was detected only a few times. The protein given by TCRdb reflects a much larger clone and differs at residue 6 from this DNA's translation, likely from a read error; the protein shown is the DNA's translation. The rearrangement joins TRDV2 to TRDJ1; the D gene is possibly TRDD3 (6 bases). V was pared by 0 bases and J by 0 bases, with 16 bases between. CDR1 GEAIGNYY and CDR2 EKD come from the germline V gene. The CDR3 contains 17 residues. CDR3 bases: TGTGCCTGTGACACCATGGGGGGACCTATGTACACCGATAAACTCATCTTT. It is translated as CACDTMGGPMYTDKLIF.

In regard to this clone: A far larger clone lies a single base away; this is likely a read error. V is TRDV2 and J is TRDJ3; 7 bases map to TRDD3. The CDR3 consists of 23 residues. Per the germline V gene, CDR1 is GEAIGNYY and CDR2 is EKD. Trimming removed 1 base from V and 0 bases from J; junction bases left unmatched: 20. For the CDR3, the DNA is TGTGCCTGTGACACGGTAAGGTGCGCTGGGGGCGTTACCAGCTCCTGGGACACCCGACAGATGTTTTTC. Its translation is CACDTVRCAGGVTSSWDTRQMFF.

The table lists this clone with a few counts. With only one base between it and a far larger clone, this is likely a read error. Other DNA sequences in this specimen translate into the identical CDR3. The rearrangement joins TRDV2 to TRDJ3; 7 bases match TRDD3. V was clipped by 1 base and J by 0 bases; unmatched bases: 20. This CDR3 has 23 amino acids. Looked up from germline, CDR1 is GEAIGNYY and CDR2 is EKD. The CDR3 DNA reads TGTGCCTGTGACACGGTAAGATACGCTGGGGGCGTTACCAGCTCCTGGGACACCCGACAGATGTTTTTC. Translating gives CACDTVRYAGGVTSSWDTRQMFF.

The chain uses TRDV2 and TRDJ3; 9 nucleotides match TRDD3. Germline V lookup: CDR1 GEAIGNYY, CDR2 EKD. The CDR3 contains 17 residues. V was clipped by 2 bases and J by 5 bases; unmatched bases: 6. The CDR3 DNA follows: TGTGCCTGTGACAGCGTACTGGGGGACCGGGACACCCGACAGATGTTTTTC. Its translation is CACDSVLGDRDTRQMFF.

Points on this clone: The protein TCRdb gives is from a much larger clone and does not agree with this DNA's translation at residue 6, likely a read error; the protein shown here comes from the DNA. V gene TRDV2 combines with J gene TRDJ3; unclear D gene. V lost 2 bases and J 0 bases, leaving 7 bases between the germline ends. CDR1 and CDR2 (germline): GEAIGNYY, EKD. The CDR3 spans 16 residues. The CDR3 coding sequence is TGTGCCTGTGACATAGGAAGCTCCTGGGACACCCGACAGATGTTTTTC. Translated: CACDIGSSWDTRQMFF.

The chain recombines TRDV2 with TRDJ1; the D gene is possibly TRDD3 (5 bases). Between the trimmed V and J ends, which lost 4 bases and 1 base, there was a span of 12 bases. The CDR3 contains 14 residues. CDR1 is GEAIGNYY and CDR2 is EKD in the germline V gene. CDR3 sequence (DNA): TGTGCCTGTGATGCTACTGGAGCCACCGATAAACTCATCTTT. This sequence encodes CACDATGATDKLIF.

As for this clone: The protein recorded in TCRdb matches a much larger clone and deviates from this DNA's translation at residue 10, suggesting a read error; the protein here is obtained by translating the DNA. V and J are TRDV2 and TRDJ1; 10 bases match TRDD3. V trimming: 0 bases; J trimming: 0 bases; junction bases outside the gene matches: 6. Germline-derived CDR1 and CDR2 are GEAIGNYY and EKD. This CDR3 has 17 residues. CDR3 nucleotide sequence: TGTGCCTGTGACACCCTACTGGGGGATGCGGACACCGATAAACTCATCTTT. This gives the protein CACDTLLGDADTDKLIF.

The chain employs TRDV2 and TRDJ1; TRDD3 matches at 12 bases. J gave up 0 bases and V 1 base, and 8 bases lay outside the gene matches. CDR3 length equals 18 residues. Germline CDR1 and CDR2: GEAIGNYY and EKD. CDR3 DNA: TGTGCCTGTGACACTCTCGTGACTGGGGGATACAACACCGATAAACTCATCTTT. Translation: CACDTLVTGGYNTDKLIF.

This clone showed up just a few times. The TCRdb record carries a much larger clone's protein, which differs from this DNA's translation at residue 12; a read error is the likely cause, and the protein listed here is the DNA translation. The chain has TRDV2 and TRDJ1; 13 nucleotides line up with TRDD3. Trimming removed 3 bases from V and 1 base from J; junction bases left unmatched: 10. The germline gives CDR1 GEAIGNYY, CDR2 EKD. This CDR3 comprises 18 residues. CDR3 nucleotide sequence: TGTGCCTGTGACCCGTTACTGGGGGATACGGGGAGCACCGATAAACTCATCTTT. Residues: CACDPLLGDTGSTDKLIF.

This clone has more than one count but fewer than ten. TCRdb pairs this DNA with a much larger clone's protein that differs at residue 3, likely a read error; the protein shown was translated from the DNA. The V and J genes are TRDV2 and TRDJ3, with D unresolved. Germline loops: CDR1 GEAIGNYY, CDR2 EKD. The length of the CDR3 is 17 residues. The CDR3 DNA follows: TGTGCCCGTGACACCCCCGAGGAAGACTGGGACACCCGACAGATGTTTTTC. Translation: CARDTPEEDWDTRQMFF.

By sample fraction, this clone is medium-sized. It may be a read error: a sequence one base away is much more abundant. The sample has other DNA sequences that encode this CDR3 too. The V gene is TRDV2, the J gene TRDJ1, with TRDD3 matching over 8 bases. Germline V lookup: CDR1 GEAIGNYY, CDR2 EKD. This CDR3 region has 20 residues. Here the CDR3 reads CACDTISPGGYSTYTDKLIF. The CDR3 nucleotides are TGCGCCTGTGACACCATTTCCCCAGGGGGATATTCCACTTACACCGATAAACTCATCTTT.

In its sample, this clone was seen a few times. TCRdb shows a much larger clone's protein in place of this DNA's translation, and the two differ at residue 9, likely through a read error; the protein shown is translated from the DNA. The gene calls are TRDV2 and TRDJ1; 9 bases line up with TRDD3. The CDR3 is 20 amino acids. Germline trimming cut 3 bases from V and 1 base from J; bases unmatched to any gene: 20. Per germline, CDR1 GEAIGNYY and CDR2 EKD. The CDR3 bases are TGTGCCTGTGACCCCGTCGGGCCTAGATACTGGGGGACCGTCACCGATAAACTCATCTTT. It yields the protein CACDPVGPRYWGTVTDKLIF.

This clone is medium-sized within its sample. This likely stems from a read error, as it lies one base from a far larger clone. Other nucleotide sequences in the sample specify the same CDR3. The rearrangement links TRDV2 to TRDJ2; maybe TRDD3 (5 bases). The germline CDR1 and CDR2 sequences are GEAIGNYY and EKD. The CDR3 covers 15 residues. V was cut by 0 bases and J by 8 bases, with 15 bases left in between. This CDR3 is CACDTLDAGTAQLFF. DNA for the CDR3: TGTGCCTGTGACACCTTGGATGCGGGGACGGCACAACTCTTCTTT.

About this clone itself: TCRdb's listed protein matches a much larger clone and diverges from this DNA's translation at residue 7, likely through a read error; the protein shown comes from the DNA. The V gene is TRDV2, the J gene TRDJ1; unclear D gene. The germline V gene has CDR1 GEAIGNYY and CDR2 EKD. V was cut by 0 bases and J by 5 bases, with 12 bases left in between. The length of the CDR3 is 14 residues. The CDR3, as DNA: TGTGCCTGTGACACCGTCAGTGAAGAGGATAAACTCATCTTT. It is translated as CACDTVSEEDKLIF.

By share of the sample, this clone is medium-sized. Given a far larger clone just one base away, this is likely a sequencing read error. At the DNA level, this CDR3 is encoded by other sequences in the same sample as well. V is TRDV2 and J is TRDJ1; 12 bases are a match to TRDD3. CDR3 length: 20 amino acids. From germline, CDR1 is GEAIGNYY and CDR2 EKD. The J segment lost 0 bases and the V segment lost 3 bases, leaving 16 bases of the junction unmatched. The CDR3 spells CACDLLGDTQEERYTDKLIF. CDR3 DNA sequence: TGTGCCTGTGACCTGCTGGGGGATACGCAGGAGGAAAGGTACACCGATAAACTCATCTTT.

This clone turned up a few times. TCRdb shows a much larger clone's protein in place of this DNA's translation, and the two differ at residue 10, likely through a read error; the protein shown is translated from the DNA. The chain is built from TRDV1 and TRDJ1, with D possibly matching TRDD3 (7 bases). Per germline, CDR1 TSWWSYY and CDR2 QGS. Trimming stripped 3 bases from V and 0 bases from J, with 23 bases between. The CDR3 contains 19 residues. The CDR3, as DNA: TGTGCTCTTGGGGAGCAAGCCTTCCAAGACTGGGGTTACACCGATAAACTCATCTTT. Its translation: CALGEQAFQDWGYTDKLIF.

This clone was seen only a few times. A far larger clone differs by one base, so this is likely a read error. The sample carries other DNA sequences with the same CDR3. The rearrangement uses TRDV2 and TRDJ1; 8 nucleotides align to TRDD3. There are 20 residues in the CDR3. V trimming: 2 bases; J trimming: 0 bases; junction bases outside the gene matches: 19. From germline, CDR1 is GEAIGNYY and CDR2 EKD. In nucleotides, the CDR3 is TGTGCCTGTGACAAACTGGATGAGCTGGGGGACCGCACCCACACCGATAAACTCATCTTT. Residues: CACDKLDELGDRTHTDKLIF.

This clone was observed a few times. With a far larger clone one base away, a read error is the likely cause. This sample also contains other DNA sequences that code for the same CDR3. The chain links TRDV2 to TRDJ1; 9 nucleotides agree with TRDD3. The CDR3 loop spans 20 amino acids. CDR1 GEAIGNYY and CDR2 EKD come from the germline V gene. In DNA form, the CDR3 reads TGTGCCTGCGACAAACTGGATGAACTGGGGGACCGCACCCACACCGATAAACTCATCTTT. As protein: CACDKLDELGDRTHTDKLIF.

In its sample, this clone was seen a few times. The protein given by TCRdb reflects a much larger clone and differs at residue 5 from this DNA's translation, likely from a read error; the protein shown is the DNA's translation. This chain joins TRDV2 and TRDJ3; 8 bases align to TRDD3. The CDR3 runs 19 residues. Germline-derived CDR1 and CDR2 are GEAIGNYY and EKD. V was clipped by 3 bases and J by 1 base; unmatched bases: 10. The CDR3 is CACDAVWGSLSWDTRQMFF. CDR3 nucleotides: TGTGCCTGTGACGCCGTCTGGGGGAGTCTTTCCTGGGACACCCGACAGATGTTTTTC.

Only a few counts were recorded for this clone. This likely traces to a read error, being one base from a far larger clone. The CDR3 sequence: CACDTMLGDDQAPLRGTDKLIF. The CDR3 nucleotides are TGTGCCTGTGACACGATGTTGGGGGACGACCAAGCCCCGTTGCGCGGCACCGATAAACTCATCTTT. The chain links TRDV2 to TRDJ1; TRDD3 aligns across 7 bases. From germline, CDR1 is GEAIGNYY and CDR2 EKD. The CDR3 consists of 22 residues. Trimming cost V 1 base and J 1 base; bases outside gene matches: 26.

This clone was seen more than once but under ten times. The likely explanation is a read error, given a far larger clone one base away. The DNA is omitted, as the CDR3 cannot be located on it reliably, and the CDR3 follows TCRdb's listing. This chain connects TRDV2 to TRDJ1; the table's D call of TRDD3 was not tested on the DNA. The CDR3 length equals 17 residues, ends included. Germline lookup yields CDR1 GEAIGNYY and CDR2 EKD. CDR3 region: CACDTVGGGSPAGLLIF.